What follows are 3 T cell receptor beta chains derived from one specimen sequenced in a study of T cell responses to AZD1222 COVID-19 vaccine. Sequenced by immunoSEQ multiplex PCR; TCRdb stores in-frame clones only, minus some. Altogether 80,000 to 95,000 clones are present, around nine tenths being singletons, with the ten largest covering about 5%. The material was peripheral blood, obtained 28 days after the second AZD1222 dose. The receptors derive from an adult who received the AZD1222 COVID-19 vaccine.

The V and J genes are TRBV19 and TRBJ1-1; maybe TRBD1 (6 bases). The CDR3 runs 17 residues. Germline V gene data show CDR1 as LNHDA and CDR2 as SQIVND (reference sequence). V gave up 0 bases and J gave up 5 bases, with 19 bases separating them. Here the CDR3 DNA reads TGTGCCAGTAGTATAGATCTGGGGGCGCGAGGAGAAACTGAAGCTTTCTTT. It translates to CASSIDLGARGETEAFF.

The chain joins TRBV5-6 to TRBJ2-7; D is possibly TRBD1 (6 bases). CDR1 is SGHDT, CDR2 YYEEEE, per germline. The CDR3 covers 12 residues. The V and J ends lost 5 bases and 6 bases respectively, with 12 bases between them. CDR3 sequence: CASSPTGTEQYF. CDR3 coding DNA: TGTGCCAGCAGTCCTACAGGGACCGAGCAGTACTTC.

The gene calls are TRBV3-1 (or the pseudogene TRBV3-2) and TRBJ1-5; 8 bases match TRBD1. V shed 4 bases, J shed 1 base, and the junction held 9 bases outside the gene matches. From germline, CDR1 is LGHDT and CDR2 YNNKEL (reference sequence). The CDR3 covers 17 residues. DNA of the CDR3: TGTGCCAGCAGCCTCGGACAGGGAACGCTGAGCAATCAGCCCCAGCATTTT. Its protein product is CASSLGQGTLSNQPQHF.